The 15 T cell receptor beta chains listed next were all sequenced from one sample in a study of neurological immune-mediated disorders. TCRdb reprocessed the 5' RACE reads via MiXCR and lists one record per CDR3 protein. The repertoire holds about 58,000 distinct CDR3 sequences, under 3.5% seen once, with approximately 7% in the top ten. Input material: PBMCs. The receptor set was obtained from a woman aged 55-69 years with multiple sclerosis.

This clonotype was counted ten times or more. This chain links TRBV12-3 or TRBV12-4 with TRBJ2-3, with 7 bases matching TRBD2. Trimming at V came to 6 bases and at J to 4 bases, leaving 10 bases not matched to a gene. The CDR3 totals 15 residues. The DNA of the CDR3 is TGTGCCAGCAGGATGGGGGGGGTGGTATCAGATACGCAGTATTTT. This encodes CASRMGGVVSDTQYF.

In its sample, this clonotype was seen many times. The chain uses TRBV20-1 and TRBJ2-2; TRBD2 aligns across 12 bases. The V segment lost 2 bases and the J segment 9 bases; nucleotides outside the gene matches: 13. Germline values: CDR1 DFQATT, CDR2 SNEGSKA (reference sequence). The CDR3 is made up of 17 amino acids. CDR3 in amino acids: CSARSAASGRGRRELFF. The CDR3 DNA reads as TGCAGTGCTAGAAGTGCGGCTAGCGGGAGGGGCCGCCGGGAGCTGTTTTTT.

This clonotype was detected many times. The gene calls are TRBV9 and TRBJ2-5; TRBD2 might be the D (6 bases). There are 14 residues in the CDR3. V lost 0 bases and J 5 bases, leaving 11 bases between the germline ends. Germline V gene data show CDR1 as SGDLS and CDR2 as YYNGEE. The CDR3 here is CASSVGGTYETQYF. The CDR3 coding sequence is TGTGCCAGCAGCGTAGGGGGGACTTACGAGACCCAGTACTTC.

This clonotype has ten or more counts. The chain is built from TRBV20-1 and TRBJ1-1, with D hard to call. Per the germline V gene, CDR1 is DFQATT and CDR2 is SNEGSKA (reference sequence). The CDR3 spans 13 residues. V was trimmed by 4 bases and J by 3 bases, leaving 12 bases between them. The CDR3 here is CSATKGMDTEAFF. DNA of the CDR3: TGCAGTGCTACGAAAGGTATGGACACTGAAGCTTTCTTT.

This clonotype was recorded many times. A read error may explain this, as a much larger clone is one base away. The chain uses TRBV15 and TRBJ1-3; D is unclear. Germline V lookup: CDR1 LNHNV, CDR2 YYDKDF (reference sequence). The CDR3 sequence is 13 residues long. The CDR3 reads CATSRDVGKTIYF. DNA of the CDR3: TGTGCCACCAGCAGGGATGTTGGAAAAACCATATATTTT. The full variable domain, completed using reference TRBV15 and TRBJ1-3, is DAMVIQNPRYQVTQFGKPVTLSCSQTLNHNVMYWYQQKSSQAPKLLFHYYDKDFNNEADTPDNFQSRRPNTSFCFLDIRSPGLGDTAMYLCATSRDVGKTIYFGEGSWLTVV.

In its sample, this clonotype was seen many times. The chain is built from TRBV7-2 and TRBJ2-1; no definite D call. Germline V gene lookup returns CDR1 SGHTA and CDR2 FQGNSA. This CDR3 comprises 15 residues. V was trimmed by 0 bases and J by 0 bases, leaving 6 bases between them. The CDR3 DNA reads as TGTGCCAGCAGCTTAGCCTTCAGCTCCTACAATGAGCAGTTCTTC. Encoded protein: CASSLAFSSYNEQFF.

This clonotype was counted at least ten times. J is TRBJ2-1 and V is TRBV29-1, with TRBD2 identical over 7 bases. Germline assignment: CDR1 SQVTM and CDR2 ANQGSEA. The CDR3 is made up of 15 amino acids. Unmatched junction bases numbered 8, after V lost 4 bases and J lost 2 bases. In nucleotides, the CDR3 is TGCAGCGTTGTATTTCTAGCGGAGACCTACAATGAGCAGTTCTTC. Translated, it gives CSVVFLAETYNEQFF.

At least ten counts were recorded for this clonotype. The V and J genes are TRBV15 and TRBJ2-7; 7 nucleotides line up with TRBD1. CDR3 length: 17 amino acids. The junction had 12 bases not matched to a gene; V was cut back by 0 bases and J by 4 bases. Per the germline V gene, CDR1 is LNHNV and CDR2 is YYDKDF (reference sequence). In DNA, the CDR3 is TGTGCCACCAGCAGAGAAATCCCGGGACAGTTTTTTTACGAGCAGTACTTC. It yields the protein CATSREIPGQFFYEQYF.

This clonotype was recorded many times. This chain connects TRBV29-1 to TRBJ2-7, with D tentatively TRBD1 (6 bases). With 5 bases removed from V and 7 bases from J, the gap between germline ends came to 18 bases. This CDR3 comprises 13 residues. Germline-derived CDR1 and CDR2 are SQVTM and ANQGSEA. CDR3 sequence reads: CSVSRDTQGEQYF. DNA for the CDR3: TGCAGCGTTTCTAGGGACACCCAGGGGGAGCAGTACTTC.

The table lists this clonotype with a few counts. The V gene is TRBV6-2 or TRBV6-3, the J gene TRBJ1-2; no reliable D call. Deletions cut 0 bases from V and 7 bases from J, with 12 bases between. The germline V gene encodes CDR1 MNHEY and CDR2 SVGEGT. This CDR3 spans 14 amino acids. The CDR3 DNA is TGTGCCAGCAGTTACTCCGTGAGGGTTGGTGGCTACACCTTC. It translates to CASSYSVRVGGYTF.

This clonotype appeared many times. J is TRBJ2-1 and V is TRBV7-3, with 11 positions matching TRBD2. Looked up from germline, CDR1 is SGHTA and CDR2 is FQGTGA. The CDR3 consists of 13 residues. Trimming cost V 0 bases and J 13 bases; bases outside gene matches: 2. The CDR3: CASSLTSGRDQFF. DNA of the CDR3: TGTGCCAGCAGCTTAACTAGCGGGAGGGATCAGTTCTTC. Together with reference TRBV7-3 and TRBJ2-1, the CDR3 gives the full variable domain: GAGVSQTPSNKVTEKGKYVELRCDPISGHTALYWYRQSLGQGPEFLIYFQGTGAADDSGLPNDRFFAVRPEGSVSTLKIQRTERGDSAVYLCASSLTSGRDQFFGPGTRLTVL.

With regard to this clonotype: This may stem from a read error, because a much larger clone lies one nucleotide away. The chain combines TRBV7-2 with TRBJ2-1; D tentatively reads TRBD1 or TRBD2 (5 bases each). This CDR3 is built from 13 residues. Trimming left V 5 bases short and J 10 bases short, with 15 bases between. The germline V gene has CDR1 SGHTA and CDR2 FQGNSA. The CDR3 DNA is TGTGCCAGCAGCCCTGGGGACGACCGGGAGCAGTTCTTC. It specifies CASSPGDDREQFF. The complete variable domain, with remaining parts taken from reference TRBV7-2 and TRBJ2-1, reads GAGVSQSPSNKVTEKGKDVELRCDPISGHTALYWYRQSLGQGLEFLIYFQGNSAPDKSGLPSDRFSAERTGGSVSTLTIQRTQQEDSAVYLCASSPGDDREQFFGPGTRLTVL.

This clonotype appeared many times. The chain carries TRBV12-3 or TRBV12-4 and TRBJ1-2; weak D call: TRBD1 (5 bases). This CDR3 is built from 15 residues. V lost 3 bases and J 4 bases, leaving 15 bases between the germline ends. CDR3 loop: CASSLEGPHTYGYTF. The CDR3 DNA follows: TGTGCCAGCAGTTTGGAGGGACCTCACACCTATGGCTACACCTTC.

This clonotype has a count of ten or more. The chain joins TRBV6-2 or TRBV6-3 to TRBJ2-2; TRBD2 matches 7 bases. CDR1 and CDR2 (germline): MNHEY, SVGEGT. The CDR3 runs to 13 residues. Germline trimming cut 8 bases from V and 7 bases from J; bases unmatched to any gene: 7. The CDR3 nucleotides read TGTGCCAGCGAAGCGGGAAGGGTCGGGGAGCTGTTTTTT. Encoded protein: CASEAGRVGELFF.

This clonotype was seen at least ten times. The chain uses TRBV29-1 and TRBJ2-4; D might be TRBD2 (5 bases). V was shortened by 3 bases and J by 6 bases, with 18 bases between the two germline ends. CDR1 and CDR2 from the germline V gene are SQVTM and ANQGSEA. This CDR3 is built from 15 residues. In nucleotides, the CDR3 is TGCAGCGTTGATCCCCTCGCCCGGGCGGGAAACATTCAGTACTTC. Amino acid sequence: CSVDPLARAGNIQYF. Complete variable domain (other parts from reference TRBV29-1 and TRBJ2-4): SAVISQKPSRDICQRGTSLTIQCQVDSQVTMMFWYRQQPGQSLTLIATANQGSEATYESGFVIDKFPISRPNLTFSTLTVSNMSPEDSSIYLCSVDPLARAGNIQYFGAGTRLSVL.